This entry features one TCR beta chain sequence. Deletions cut 5 bases from V and 4 bases from J, with 15 bases between. Per germline, CDR1 SNHLY and CDR2 FYNNEI. The CDR3 contains 15 residues. The data were taken from a study of cytomegalovirus exposure and HLA in healthy donors. Researchers ran the PCR with 60 Vbeta and 13 Jbeta primers. Sequenced by immunoSEQ multiplex PCR; TCRdb stores in-frame clones only, minus some. There are 120,000 or so clones in the sample; almost 85% occur only once, and more than 1.4% lies in the top ten. The receptor was derived from a woman between 18 and 29 years old in good health and CMV-seronegative. The chain recombines TRBV2 with TRBJ1-3, with D perhaps TRBD1 (6 bases). The sequenced material came from PBMCs. The CDR3 loop is CASSPYRADGNTIYF. In DNA, the CDR3 is TGTGCCAGCAGTCCCTACAGGGCCGACGGAAACACCATATATTTT.